One sample yielded the 4 T cell receptor beta chains listed below, sequenced in a study of blood T cell repertoires in COVID-19 (dated by TCRdb to about 2020). Library prep was done by the immunoSEQ multiplex PCR assay. TCRdb stores this immuneACCESS table with in-frame sequences only. Part of the clones is absent; in the studies checked, under half of the shortfall reflects unresolved V genes, and no reason is known for the rest. The sample table contains some 390,000 clones; only one count was recorded for 87% of them. About 2.3% of the sample goes to the ten largest clones. Sequenced sample: peripheral blood. Receptor source: a woman between 55 and 75 years old with COVID-19, enrolled during active disease.

The CDR3: CASSYTRTGNYEQYF. In DNA form, the CDR3 reads TGTGCCAGCAGCTACACCCGGACAGGGAACTACGAGCAGTACTTC. This chain uses TRBV11-2 with TRBJ2-7; 8 bases align to TRBD1. This CDR3 spans 15 amino acids. V lost 4 bases to trimming and J lost 3 bases; unmatched junction nucleotides: 8. Germline V gives CDR1 SGHAT, CDR2 FQNNGV. Looking up the rest from reference TRBV11-2 and TRBJ2-7 gives the full variable domain: EAGVAQSPRYKIIEKRQSVAFWCNPISGHATLYWYQQILGQGPKLLIQFQNNGVVDDSQLPKDRFSAERLKGVDSTLKIQPAKLEDSAVYLCASSYTRTGNYEQYFGPGTRLTVT.

This clone was seen a handful of times. The chain is built from TRBV6-6 and TRBJ1-5; D is undetermined. The CDR3 loop spans 15 amino acids. Germline loops: CDR1 MNHNY, CDR2 SVGAGI (reference sequence). The V end was cut by 6 bases, the J end by 2 bases, with 14 bases between. For the CDR3, the DNA is TGTGCCAGCAGCGACGCCAGCGGGGGCAATCAGCCCCAGCATTTT. Residues: CASSDASGGNQPQHF.

This sequence joins TRBV11-2 and TRBJ2-5, with 7 nucleotides matching TRBD1. Looked up from germline, CDR1 is SGHAT and CDR2 is FQNNGV. The junction had 8 bases not matched to a gene; V was cut back by 5 bases and J by 5 bases. CDR3 length: 14 residues. In DNA form, the CDR3 reads TGTGCCAGCAGCCAGAGGACAGGCGGGGAGACCCAGTACTTC. Its translation: CASSQRTGGETQYF. The full variable domain, completed using reference TRBV11-2 and TRBJ2-5, is EAGVAQSPRYKIIEKRQSVAFWCNPISGHATLYWYQQILGQGPKLLIQFQNNGVVDDSQLPKDRFSAERLKGVDSTLKIQPAKLEDSAVYLCASSQRTGGETQYFGPGTRLLVL.

This chain uses TRBV18 with TRBJ2-5; 7 bases agree with TRBD1. The junction had 6 bases not matched to a gene; V was cut back by 3 bases and J by 2 bases. CDR3 length: 15 amino acids. CDR1 and CDR2 from the germline V gene are KGHSH and LQKENI. Written as DNA, the CDR3 is TGTGCCAGCTCACCCTCGACAGGGTCGCAAGAGACCCAGTACTTC. This sequence encodes CASSPSTGSQETQYF.